The source of this T cell receptor beta chain is a study of blood T cells in healthy people across ages (dated by TCRdb to 2013 to 2016). About the full investigation: Template switching captured roughly one uniquely barcoded TCR beta cDNA molecule per two T cells in model experiments. Using the same blood draw, the study looked at two additional independent replicas of 1 million unique cDNA reads for two donors, one aged 18 to 30 and the other aged 80 or older. The donors were split into four age groups: young (average 16 years), middle-aged (about 40), aged (approximately 60) and long-lived (about 82). To avoid experimental bias, donors of different ages were distributed randomly across sequencing lanes. Using deep sequencing normalized with unique cDNA molecular identifiers, the study measured how TCR beta repertoire diversity changes with age.

The library was made by 5' RACE. The instrument given in TCRdb is Illumina HiSeq 2500. A second roughly 6 to 11 cycle PCR used a sample-barcoded 5' primer and a J-beta primer mix. Each TCR beta cDNA molecule received a unique molecular identifier from a template-switch 5' adaptor carrying 12 random nucleotides. Each sample yielded at least 3 million CDR3-containing paired-end reads. First-strand cDNA synthesis was performed from all RNA using the Mint cDNA synthesis kit, with priming by a TRBC-specific oligonucleotide. Following uracil-DNA glycosylase treatment, a first 18-cycle PCR with universal primers M1SS and BC2_uni_R was performed on all cDNA. On the study's bioinformatics: Each sample was normalized by randomly selecting 1 million high-quality reads, each carrying a distinct molecular identifier. Instead of being binned into consensus sequences, reads that shared molecular identifiers were thrown out. MiTCR, set to a Q25 quality threshold and the strictest error-elimination algorithm, was used for CDR3 identification, clonotype clustering and error correction. A nonparametric unseen species model using Euler transformation provided a lower-bound estimate of total TCR beta diversity. TCRdb redid the processing of the public reads, applying fastp at Q25 and MiXCR, and retained in-frame beta chains. Each record represents a unique CDR3 protein, reported with the most common genes and DNA among its rows. In this record, the V and J calls reflect TCRdb's handling and not the investigators' own analysis. For this sample the table gives under 2 million distinct CDR3 sequences, of which roughly a third were detected only once. The top ten clones comprise around 10% of the sample.

The donors were some 39 Caucasian individuals from Russia, aged 6 to 90 years, who were systemically healthy. Each donor gave approximately 9.3 milliliters of peripheral blood, collected into EDTA-treated Vacutainer tubes. Ficoll-Paque density-gradient centrifugation was used to isolate PBMCs, with at least 6.5 million per sample. Trizol reagent was used to extract total RNA from PBMCs, with at least 5.5 micrograms per sample. Naive CD45RAhigh/CD27high T cell percentages were measured by flow cytometry on a PBMC aliquot from every donor. Including cysteine and phenylalanine, the CDR3 has 13 amino acids. Only the CDR3 portion is preserved as DNA: 39 bases, with reading frame beginning at the first base. CDR1 and CDR2 (MNHEY, SMNVEV) derive from the germline V gene (reference sequence). V was cut back by 5 bases and J by 10 bases, leaving a gap of 15 bases between them. What the work shows at the level of the full study, not this receptor alone: There was a strong correlation between observed TCR beta diversity and the percentage of naive T cells measured by flow cytometry. Since profiling was done on bulk unsorted PBMCs, naive and antigen-experienced compartments could not be conclusively compared. Because donor CMV infection status was unknown, age-related changes in expanded clonotypes were potentially confounded. Total diversity estimates from one million sequenced T cells were considered lower bounds and underestimates. Compared with the aged group, the long-lived group had more naive CD4+ T cells, fewer expanded clones and increased TCR diversity, a pattern suggesting age selection. As age increased, observed TCR beta diversity per million T cells dropped in a roughly linear way, and a significant reduction was already evident by age about 40.

This clonotype was seen a handful of times. The antigen it recognizes is unknown. One base away there is no much larger clone; base qualities are not given. Sequenced material: blood. The rearrangement combines TRBV27 with TRBJ2-1; no D gene can be assigned with confidence. This TCR was recovered from a woman aged 25-40 years in good health. In nucleotides, the sequence is TGTGCCAGCAGTCCCATCTCCCACCTGGAGCAGTTCTTC. It codes for CASSPISHLEQFF.